The source of this T cell receptor (beta chain) is a study of CD8 T cells in Susac syndrome. Negative isolation yielded the CD8+ and CD4+ T cells, while FACS enriched the TEMRA cells. Roughly 0.45 to 1 ug RNA was reverse transcribed with random hexamers. Amplification of TCR beta CDR3 used immunoSEQ multiplex PCR across 54 Vbeta and 13 Jbeta. TCRdb reanalysed the immunoSEQ multiplex PCR reads using MiXCR and keeps one entry per CDR3 protein. The sample yields approximately 120,000 distinct CDR3 sequences, more than 80% seen once. The germline CDR1 and CDR2 sequences are DFQATT and SNEGSKA (reference sequence). V was clipped by 4 bases and J by 2 bases; unmatched bases: 4. The CDR3 runs 15 residues.

Sequenced: CD8+ T cells from PBMCs. The source of this sequence is a human donor with multiple sclerosis. The rearrangement joins TRBV20-1 to TRBJ2-5; 13 bases are shared with TRBD2. The CDR3 loop is CSAIGTSGTQETQYF. In nucleotides, the CDR3 is TGCAGTGCTATCGGGACTAGCGGGACACAAGAGACCCAGTACTTC.